This passage covers 29 T cell receptor beta chains from one sample sequenced in a study of shared clonotypes between healthy human individuals. The protocol was immunoSEQ multiplex PCR, while the TCRdb copy is restricted to in-frame clones and leaves out a portion. The repertoire holds 490,000 or so clones, 79% seen once, with about 12% in the top ten. Sequenced sample: PBMCs. These receptors all come from a woman aged 40 to 55 in good health. Some clones in this sample may be carry-over from other donors' samples.

This clone was counted a few times. V gene TRBV4-2 combines with J gene TRBJ2-5; TRBD1 is a possible D gene (5 bases). The DNA end is more similar to TRBJ2-7, so the J call may be wrong. Per germline, CDR1 LGHNA and CDR2 YNFKEQ. The CDR3 extends over 17 amino acids. The CDR3 region is CASSQEGPTEPTYEQYF. CDR3 coding DNA: TGTGCCAGCAGCCAAGAGGGGCCGACAGAGCCCACCTACGAGCAGTACTTC.

This chain links TRBV4-1 with TRBJ2-1; 8 nucleotides agree with TRBD1. The germline CDR1 and CDR2 sequences are MGHRA and YSYEKL. V dropped 3 bases and J dropped 4; count of bases not matched to a gene: 8. This CDR3 is built from 16 residues. The chain's CDR3 is CASSQVTDRDYNEQFF. CDR3 nucleotide sequence: TGCGCCAGCAGCCAGGTCACGGACAGGGATTACAATGAGCAGTTCTTC.

This clone was recorded a few times. This rearrangement joins TRBV6-5 to TRBJ1-4; unclear D gene. The CDR3 consists of 14 residues. Trimming took 0 bases from V and 4 from J, leaving 6 bases between them. The germline V gene encodes CDR1 MNHEY and CDR2 SVGAGI. The CDR3 here is CASSYSEGNEKLFF. The CDR3 coding sequence is TGTGCCAGCAGTTACTCTGAGGGTAATGAAAAACTGTTTTTT.

This clone is a singleton in its sample. V usage is TRBV28 and J usage is TRBJ2-5; 8 bases align to TRBD1. Trimming took 11 bases from V and 7 from J; bases not matched to a gene: 18. This CDR3 has 15 residues. The germline V gene has CDR1 MDHEN and CDR2 SYDVKM. DNA of the CDR3: TGTGCCGTCAGCCTTGGGCAGGGGGCAACGGGGACCCAGTACTTC. Protein product: CAVSLGQGATGTQYF.

The rearrangement uses TRBV5-4 and TRBJ2-3; D may be TRBD1 (5 bases). V lost 4 bases and J lost 1, with 16 bases in between. Germline values: CDR1 SGHNT, CDR2 YYREEE (reference sequence). The CDR3 runs to 16 residues. The CDR3 spells CASSQDPDTRTDTQYF. The CDR3 DNA follows: TGTGCCAGCAGCCAGGACCCGGACACCCGCACAGATACGCAGTATTTT.

This sequence joins TRBV5-1 and TRBJ1-2; TRBD1 matches 9 bases. J lost 8 bases, V lost 4 bases, and 15 bases had no gene match. The CDR3 totals 16 residues. Germline V gives CDR1 SGHRS, CDR2 YFSETQ. The CDR3 loop is CASSETPGQGRHGYTF. The DNA of the CDR3 is TGCGCCAGCAGCGAGACCCCGGGACAGGGTCGACACGGCTACACCTTC.

A single count supports this clone. The CDR3 DNA is TGTGCCATCAGTCCACAGGGGCAGGGCGGCTACACCTTC. Translating gives CAISPQGQGGYTF. The V call is TRBV10-3, the J call TRBJ1-2; 7 positions agree with TRBD1. V lost 5 bases, J lost 8 bases, and 8 bases stayed unmatched. There are 13 residues in the CDR3. CDR1 is ENHRY and CDR2 is SYGVKD in the germline V gene.

V and J are TRBV7-9 and TRBJ2-7; 7 bases are a match to TRBD2. Germline V lookup: CDR1 SEHNR, CDR2 FQNEAQ (reference sequence). Trimming removed 3 bases from V and 2 bases from J; junction bases left unmatched: 7. The CDR3 length is 15 residues. CDR3 nucleotides: TGTGCCAGCAGCTTTTCTAGCGGAGTGGCCTACGAGCAGTACTTC. Protein sequence: CASSFSSGVAYEQYF.

CDR3 DNA sequence: TGTGCCAGCAGTTCAGGTCTTAGGGACAGGAGGGTCTACGAGCAGTACTTC. It is translated as CASSSGLRDRRVYEQYF. The rearrangement joins TRBV27 to TRBJ2-7; 8 nucleotides agree with TRBD1. Trimming took 4 bases from V and 3 from J; bases not matched to a gene: 14. Germline V gene lookup returns CDR1 MNHEY and CDR2 SMNVEV (reference sequence). The CDR3 has 17 residues.

Concerning this clone itself: Different DNA sequences within this sample yield the same CDR3. The chain recombines TRBV19 with TRBJ2-7; TRBD1 is a possible D gene (6 bases). This CDR3 is 13 amino acids long. V lost 4 bases, J lost 0 bases, and 7 bases lay in between. Germline values: CDR1 LNHDA, CDR2 SQIVND (reference sequence). This chain's CDR3 is CASSRDISYEQYF. CDR3 in DNA: TGTGCCAGTAGTAGGGACATCTCCTACGAGCAGTACTTC.

The chain couples TRBV28 to TRBJ1-2, with 9 bases identical to TRBD1. This CDR3 spans 14 amino acids. Per the germline V gene, CDR1 is MDHEN and CDR2 is SYDVKM. Trimming at V came to 9 bases and at J to 2 bases, leaving 7 bases not matched to a gene. The CDR3: CASHRGRRNYGYTF. In DNA, the CDR3 is TGTGCCAGTCACAGGGGGCGCCGCAACTATGGCTACACCTTC.

This chain uses TRBV10-3 with TRBJ2-7, with 9 bases fitting TRBD1. The CDR3 consists of 16 residues. J was trimmed by 9 bases and V by 4 bases; bases with no gene match: 16. Germline V gives CDR1 ENHRY, CDR2 SYGVKD. The CDR3 sequence: CAISVQGTGTSRGQYF. The CDR3 DNA follows: TGTGCCATCAGTGTCCAGGGGACAGGGACCTCCCGGGGGCAGTACTTC.

The rearrangement uses TRBV2 and TRBJ2-4, with a weak D call TRBD2 (5 bases). The CDR3 extends over 11 amino acids. Looked up from germline, CDR1 is SNHLY and CDR2 is FYNNEI. Trimming removed 4 bases at V and 13 bases at J, with 11 bases between. The CDR3 protein is CASSAGIHQYF. The CDR3 DNA sequence: TGTGCCAGCAGTGCGGGGATCCACCAGTACTTC.

This clone was picked up a small number of times. The chain uses TRBV11-2 and TRBJ2-6; tentatively, D is TRBD1 (5 bases). V was trimmed by 2 bases and J by 2 bases, leaving 13 bases between them. The CDR3 runs 17 residues. CDR1 and CDR2 from the germline V gene are SGHAT and FQNNGV. This CDR3 reads CASSLQGFKAGANVLTF. The CDR3 DNA is TGTGCCAGCAGCTTACAGGGTTTCAAGGCTGGGGCCAACGTCCTGACTTTC.

The count of this clone is one. The chain is built from TRBV6-5 and TRBJ1-5; D remains ambiguous. CDR1 and CDR2 (germline): MNHEY, SVGAGI. The length of the CDR3 is 15 residues. V lost 6 bases and J 0 bases, leaving 12 bases between the germline ends. The CDR3 sequence: CASRPNGPSNQPQHF. In DNA, the CDR3 is TGTGCCAGCAGACCCAACGGCCCTAGCAATCAGCCCCAGCATTTT.

V is TRBV2 and J is TRBJ1-5; possibly TRBD1 for D (5 bases). Germline loops: CDR1 SNHLY, CDR2 FYNNEI. There are 14 residues in the CDR3. Deletions cut 8 bases from V and 3 bases from J, with 14 bases between. Here the CDR3 DNA reads TGTGCCAGCTCGACTGGGGGAACCAATCAGCCCCAGCATTTT. Its protein is CASSTGGTNQPQHF.

The rearrangement uses TRBV5-1 and TRBJ2-7; 7 bases line up with TRBD2. The CDR3 sequence is 13 residues long. The V gene end was trimmed by 2 bases and the J gene end by 7 bases; junction bases not matched to a gene: 6. CDR1 is SGHRS, CDR2 YFSETQ, per germline. Here the CDR3 DNA reads TGCGCCAGCAGCTTAAGCGGGAATGCTGAGCAGTACTTC. It translates to CASSLSGNAEQYF.

The chain combines TRBV6-1 with TRBJ2-2; a possible D gene is TRBD1 (6 bases). Per the germline V gene, CDR1 is MNHNS and CDR2 is SASEGT. The length of the CDR3 is 17 residues. The V end lost 4 bases, the J end lost 1 base, and 16 bases lay between the germline ends. In DNA form, the CDR3 reads TGTGCCAGCAGTGCACCCCGACAGGCCGTGAACACCGGGGAGCTGTTTTTT. As protein: CASSAPRQAVNTGELFF.

The gene calls are TRBV7-8 and TRBJ1-2; TRBD1 aligns across 10 bases. This CDR3 is 14 amino acids long. In germline, CDR1 is SGHVS, CDR2 FQNEAQ. With 6 bases clipped from V and 5 bases from J, the junction kept 6 bases outside the gene matches. CDR3 protein: CASRSGQGVYGYTF. The CDR3 nucleotides are TGTGCCAGCAGAAGCGGACAGGGGGTTTATGGCTACACCTTC.

This clone was detected once. The V call is TRBV5-8, the J call TRBJ2-1, with D maybe TRBD2 (6 bases). This CDR3 is built from 15 residues. Germline CDR1 reads SGHTS; CDR2 reads YDEGEE. Trimming shortened V by 4 bases and J by 4 bases, and 15 bases separated the two germline ends. DNA for the CDR3: TGTGCCAGCAGCCCGCGGGTCAGCGGGTACAATGAGCAGTTCTTC. This gives the protein CASSPRVSGYNEQFF.

The V gene is TRBV4-1, the J gene TRBJ2-3; D may be TRBD1 or TRBD2 (5 bases each). Trimming removed 3 bases from V and 2 bases from J, with 12 bases in between. CDR3 length: 15 residues. Germline V CDR1 and CDR2: MGHRA, YSYEKL. The CDR3 loop is CASSQVGVPTDTQYF. CDR3 sequence (DNA): TGCGCCAGCAGCCAGGTGGGGGTCCCCACAGATACGCAGTATTTT.

V gene TRBV18 combines with J gene TRBJ2-5; D not certain. Trimming removed 6 bases from V and 7 bases from J, with 9 bases in between. CDR1 KGHSH and CDR2 LQKENI come from the germline V gene. There are 11 residues in the CDR3. CDR3 sequence: CASSVDVTQYF. CDR3 nucleotide sequence: TGTGCCAGCTCGGTGGACGTGACCCAGTACTTC.

The chain recombines TRBV29-1 with TRBJ2-3; D is unresolved. CDR3 length: 14 residues. Looked up from germline, CDR1 is SQVTM and CDR2 is ANQGSEA. Trimming removed 8 bases at V and 0 bases at J, with 15 bases between. The CDR3 spells CSFRPKTSTDTQYF. The CDR3 bases are TGCAGCTTCCGTCCTAAAACTAGCACAGATACGCAGTATTTT.

The genes are TRBV10-3 and TRBJ1-3; D remains unclear. Germline V gives CDR1 ENHRY, CDR2 SYGVKD. This CDR3 comprises 18 residues. Trimming took off 0 bases at V and 0 bases at J, with 15 bases between the two ends. CDR3 bases: TGTGCCATCAGTGAGTCGGTATTGAGGGAACACTCTGGAAACACCATATATTTT. Protein product: CAISESVLREHSGNTIYF.

The chain links TRBV7-2 to TRBJ2-2; D not resolved. This CDR3 has 13 amino acids. V lost 7 bases and J lost 0, with 6 bases in between. CDR1 SGHTA and CDR2 FQGNSA come from the germline V gene. This CDR3 reads CASTPANTGELFF. The DNA of the CDR3 is TGTGCCAGCACCCCCGCGAACACCGGGGAGCTGTTTTTT.

The rearrangement uses TRBV6-5 and TRBJ2-7, with a weak D call TRBD1 (6 bases). The CDR3 sequence is 14 residues long. Trimming took 7 bases from V and 3 from J, leaving 16 bases between them. Germline V lookup: CDR1 MNHEY, CDR2 SVGAGI. The chain's CDR3 is CASISGAGFYEQYF. As DNA, the CDR3 is TGTGCCAGCATCTCAGGGGCTGGATTCTACGAGCAGTACTTC.

This clone appeared many times. The chain links TRBV7-3 to TRBJ2-2; D perhaps matches TRBD1 (5 bases). Germline-derived CDR1 and CDR2 are SGHTA and FQGTGA. The CDR3 has 14 amino acids. V was trimmed by 3 bases and J by 2 bases, leaving 7 bases between them. The DNA for the CDR3 is TGTGCCAGCAGCTTCGACAGTAACACCGGGGAGCTGTTTTTT. The encoded protein is CASSFDSNTGELFF.

CDR3 coding DNA: TGTGCCTGGAGTGCCCGCCGCTCTGGAAACACCATATATTTT. This gives the protein CAWSARRSGNTIYF. The chain joins TRBV30 to TRBJ1-3, with D uncertain. This CDR3 contains 14 residues. V dropped 1 base and J dropped 0 bases, with 7 bases sitting between them. CDR1 GTSNPN and CDR2 SVGIG come from the germline V gene (reference sequence).

Note on this clone: Other nucleotide sequences in the sample specify the same CDR3. The genes are TRBV28 and TRBJ2-3; unclear D gene. CDR3 length equals 13 residues. Germline V gives CDR1 MDHEN, CDR2 SYDVKM. With 6 bases removed from V and 3 bases from J, the gap between germline ends came to 10 bases. As DNA, the CDR3 is TGTGCCAGCAGCTTACCCCAAACAGATACGCAGTATTTT. It specifies CASSLPQTDTQYF.